This T cell receptor beta chain is from a study of T cell changes during pregnancy in multiple sclerosis. Germline CDR1 reads MGHDK; CDR2 reads SYGVNS. The CDR3 consists of 14 residues. The V end lost 8 bases, the J end lost 2 bases, and 14 bases lay between the germline ends. The assay was immunoSEQ multiplex PCR, and TCRdb's table has in-frame clones only and misses some. Of about 36,000 clones listed, 92% are singletons. The sequence derives from a female donor with multiple sclerosis, enrolled in a pregnancy study. Sequenced here: CD4+ T cells from peripheral blood mononuclear cells, sampled after pregnancy. The chain uses TRBV25-1 and TRBJ2-3; maybe TRBD1 (5 bases). DNA of the CDR3: TGTGCCAGCCAACCCCAGGGATACACAGATACGCAGTATTTT. Encoded protein: CASQPQGYTDTQYF. Full variable domain (missing parts from reference TRBV25-1 and TRBJ2-3): EADIYQTPRYLVIGTGKKITLECSQTMGHDKMYWYQQDPGMELHLIHYSYGVNSTEKGDLSSESTVSRIRTEHFPLTLESARPSHTSQYLCASQPQGYTDTQYFGPGTRLTVL.